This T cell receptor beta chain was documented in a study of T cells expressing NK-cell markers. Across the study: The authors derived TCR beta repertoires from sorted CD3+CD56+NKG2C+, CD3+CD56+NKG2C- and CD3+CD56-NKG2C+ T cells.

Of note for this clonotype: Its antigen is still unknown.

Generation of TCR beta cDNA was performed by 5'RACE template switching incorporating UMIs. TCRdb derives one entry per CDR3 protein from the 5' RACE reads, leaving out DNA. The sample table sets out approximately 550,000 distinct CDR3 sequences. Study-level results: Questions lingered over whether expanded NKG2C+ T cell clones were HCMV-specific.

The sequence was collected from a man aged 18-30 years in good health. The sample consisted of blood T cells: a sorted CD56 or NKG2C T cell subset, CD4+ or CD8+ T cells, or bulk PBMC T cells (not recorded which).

The CDR3: CASADNQPQHF. The chain recombines TRBV6-2 or TRBV6-3 with TRBJ1-5. The germline gives CDR1 MNHEY, CDR2 SVGEGT. CDR3 length: 11 amino acids.